This TCR beta chain was sequenced during a study of blood T cell repertoires in COVID-19 (dated by TCRdb to the early 2020s). With respect to the entire study: Samples from collaborators originated in the United States, Italy and Spain and spanned both the acute and convalescent phases of COVID-19. The samples were drawn from the first 160 participants of the ongoing ImmuneRACE study and from 1,254 subjects provided by 6 global collaborators. Sample metadata almost always included a de-identified subject ID, COVID-19 status, age in years and sex. A freely available public database, intended as a resource for researchers studying the immune response to SARS-CoV-2, is where the repertoires were released. Where HLA class I and class II types were available, the types were taken from metadata supplied by the sample provider, not from assay-based typing. The material from the prospective study consisted of cDNA or gDNA derived from T cells, B-cell-depleted T cells, or PBMCs. The dataset comprised deeply sampled blood TCRbeta repertoires from subjects exposed to, actively infected with, or recovered from COVID-19. The paper's findings and limits, for the study overall: Clinical and demographic metadata were provided uncurated, with the amount varying by source and participant.

A remark on this clone: No cognate antigen has been identified for it. No much larger clone exists at a distance of one base, and base qualities are not known. Different DNA sequences within this sample yield the same CDR3.

The CDR1 and CDR2 encoded by the germline V gene are SGHTA and FQGNSA. A distance of 7 bases separates the germline ends of V and J, which lose 0 bases and 2 bases respectively. Including cysteine and phenylalanine, the CDR3 has 14 amino acids. Of all the DNA, just the CDR3 is kept, 42 bases in frame from base 1. Whole blood was collected in K2EDTA tubes by collaborating institutions according to the institutions' own protocols. Collaborator samples were shipped for TCRbeta analysis as frozen whole blood, isolated PBMCs, or DNA extracted from either sample type. The immunoSEQ Assay, a bias-controlled multiplex PCR, was used to amplify TCRbeta CDR3 regions from genomic DNA. The study's processing was this. The number of nucleated cells in each sample was estimated from the amplification of reference gene primers within the assay. Sequence reads were collapsed and filtered to measure the absolute abundance of every unique TCRbeta CDR3 rearrangement. Productive Simpson clonality was computed per sample as the square root of Simpson's diversity index over productive rearrangements. TCRdb limited this immuneACCESS table to in-frame rearrangements with V and J called. A share of clones is missing; checked studies link under half to unresolved V genes, and the rest is unexplained. V and J calls and clone size are as listed in that table; D and trimming were resolved from the DNA. The sample has about 120,000 clones on record, approximately 92% of them singletons. The ten largest clones take up less than 30% of the sample.

The TCR comes from a man aged 65 to 85 with active or convalescent COVID-19. The chain couples TRBV7-2 to TRBJ1-1, and TRBD1 may be the D gene, going by 5 matching bases. The source material was peripheral blood. Here the CDR3 is given as CASSLATGNTEAFF. Here is the DNA: TGTGCCAGCAGCTTAGCTACAGGTAACACTGAAGCTTTCTTT.